The T cell receptor (beta chain) under discussion was sequenced for a study of cytomegalovirus exposure and HLA in healthy donors. Study-wide results and limits: Reported performance of the classifier showed diagnosis of cytomegalovirus status with high specificity and sensitivity.

This clone was recorded only once. Antigen unknown. Libraries were prepared by immunoSEQ multiplex PCR; TCRdb keeps only in-frame clonotypes and omits some of them. The table lists 120,000 or so clones, 95% to 97% of them singletons, with about 1.7% in the top ten. The CDR3 spans 15 residues. The trim removed 5 bases at V and 3 bases at J, leaving 3 bases unmatched. Germline V gene sequence: CDR1 MNHEY, CDR2 SMNVEV (reference sequence). Input material: PBMCs. The TCR comes from a man between 18 and 35 years old in good health and CMV-seronegative. The rearrangement links TRBV27 to TRBJ2-4; 11 positions match TRBD2. The CDR3 region has the DNA TGTGCCAGCAGTCCCGGGACTAGCGGCAAAAACATTCAGTACTTC. This translates into CASSPGTSGKNIQYF.